This TCR beta chain was recovered during a study of Ad26.COV2.S vaccination and SARS-CoV-2 variants. Germline V CDR1 and CDR2: MNHNY, SVGAGI (reference sequence). The CDR3 runs 13 residues. Trimming cost V 4 bases and J 5 bases, with 11 bases left between them. Sequencing was performed with immunoSEQ multiplex PCR; in TCRdb, only in-frame clones are kept and a portion is missing. The sample has about 350,000 clones, about 88% seen once. General study points: While placebo recipients had lower spike-specific TCR breadth, vaccine recipients had more.

As concerns this clone: Its target is unknown.

As to treatment: about 20 received Ad26.COV2.S at low or high dose, single or two shots; about 5 received placebo; per-sample allocation not given. The study sampled participants on day 63 after the first vaccine or placebo injection. The sample consisted of peripheral blood, taken in a trial of Ad26.COV2.S vaccine versus placebo. The TCR sequence derives from a person between 18 and 59 years old who received the Ad26.COV2.S COVID-19 vaccine or a placebo. The V gene is TRBV6-6, the J gene TRBJ1-1, with D tentatively TRBD1 (5 bases). CDR3 amino acids: CASSWGSRTEAFF. The CDR3 nucleotides are TGTGCCAGCAGTTGGGGGAGCCGGACTGAAGCTTTCTTT.